One and the same sample provided the 6 T cell receptor beta chains below, sequenced in a study of siplizumab effects on memory and regulatory T cells. Sequenced by immunoSEQ multiplex PCR; TCRdb stores in-frame clones only, minus some. The sample lists approximately 75,000 clones; around 93% were seen once. Sequencing input: CD8+ T cells sorted from blood. Every receptor here comes from a human donor in good health.

The chain combines TRBV5-8 with TRBJ2-7; tentatively, D is TRBD1 (5 bases). The CDR3 totals 13 residues. Germline V gene data show CDR1 as SGHTS and CDR2 as YDEGEE. Deletions cut 1 base from V and 4 bases from J, with 9 bases between. CDR3 sequence reads: CASSLPGPYEQYF. CDR3 bases: TGTGCCAGCAGCTTGCCAGGGCCTTACGAGCAGTACTTC.

V gene TRBV10-3 combines with J gene TRBJ2-3; 10 bases match TRBD1. V shed 4 bases and J 2 bases; nucleotides not matched to a gene: 6. Per germline, CDR1 ENHRY and CDR2 SYGVKD. The length of the CDR3 is 16 residues. CDR3 region: CAISGGDRGPTDTQYF. The CDR3 nucleotides read TGTGCCATCAGTGGGGGGGACAGGGGCCCCACAGATACGCAGTATTTT.

This clone was detected once. The chain recombines TRBV29-1 with TRBJ1-2, with a possible D match to TRBD1 (5 bases). CDR3 length: 15 residues. V lost 8 bases and J lost 4, with 23 bases in between. CDR1 SQVTM and CDR2 ANQGSEA come from the germline V gene. The CDR3 DNA sequence: TGCAGCTCTTTTAGTCCTCGTACAGGTGGCTATGGCTACACCTTC. Translation gives CSSFSPRTGGYGYTF. Full variable domain (missing parts from reference TRBV29-1 and TRBJ1-2): SAVISQKPSRDICQRGTSLTIQCQVDSQVTMMFWYRQQPGQSLTLIATANQGSEATYESGFVIDKFPISRPNLTFSTLTVSNMSPEDSSIYLCSSFSPRTGGYGYTFGSGTRLTVV.

This clone was picked up one time. V usage is TRBV4-1 and J usage is TRBJ1-4; no clear D gene. The germline V gene encodes CDR1 MGHRA and CDR2 YSYEKL. The V end lost 1 base, the J end lost 2 bases, and 5 bases lay between the germline ends. The CDR3 is 14 amino acids. CDR3 sequence: CASSQVDTNEKLFF. For the CDR3, the DNA is TGCGCCAGCAGCCAAGTGGACACTAATGAAAAACTGTTTTTT.

The chain is built from TRBV19 and TRBJ2-7; either TRBD1 or TRBD2 may fit D (7 bases each). V lost 5 bases and J lost 2, with 13 bases in between. The CDR3 runs to 14 residues. Looked up from germline, CDR1 is LNHDA and CDR2 is SQIVND (reference sequence). The CDR3 protein is CASSLPGGAYEQYF. CDR3 in DNA: TGTGCCAGTAGTTTGCCAGGGGGGGCCTACGAGCAGTACTTC. The full variable domain, in which reference TRBV19 and TRBJ2-7 provide the parts outside the CDR3, is DGGITQSPKYLFRKEGQNVTLSCEQNLNHDAMYWYRQDPGQGLRLIYYSQIVNDFQKGDIAEGYSVSREKKESFPLTVTSAQKNPTAFYLCASSLPGGAYEQYFGPGTRLTVT.

The rearrangement links TRBV4-1 to TRBJ2-7; the match to TRBD1 covers 9 bases. Germline V gene sequence: CDR1 MGHRA, CDR2 YSYEKL. The CDR3 spans 16 residues. The trim removed 4 bases at V and 0 bases at J, leaving 7 bases unmatched. The CDR3 here is CASSLAGTGLSYEQYF. Here the CDR3 DNA reads TGCGCCAGCAGCCTAGCCGGGACAGGGCTCTCCTACGAGCAGTACTTC.